One TCR beta chain is described in this entry. These data originate in a study of PD-1 blockade in mismatch repair-deficient tumors. The CDR3 covers 11 residues. From germline, CDR1 is MNHEY and CDR2 SVGAGI. Trimming pared 5 bases from V and 5 bases from J, leaving 3 bases between. Sequencing used immunoSEQ multiplex PCR; TCRdb keeps in-frame clones, though not all of them. The repertoire includes some 120,000 clones, almost 90% of them detected once, and about 12% sits in the top ten. The sample was peripheral blood, taken approximately 73 weeks after starting pembrolizumab. V and J are TRBV6-5 and TRBJ2-2; unclear D gene. This TCR was sampled from an adult with mismatch repair-deficient cancer. The CDR3: CASSNTGELFF. CDR3 coding DNA: TGTGCCAGCAGTAATACCGGGGAGCTGTTTTTT.